This T cell receptor (beta chain) was identified in a study of shared clonotypes between healthy human individuals. The overall study: Donor composition was two women and a few men, aged 18 to 49. Study outcomes and limitations: Even with large depth, rarefaction showed that sorted-subset sequencing was incomplete. Relative to memory subsets, naive subsets generally showed larger estimated richness. Researchers sampled only blood; tissue repertoires likely differ.

Clones were read by immunoSEQ multiplex PCR, and TCRdb kept only the in-frame ones, dropping some. The data show a few million clones, over 85% seen once. A note on this clone: The target antigen is unknown.

This CDR3 is 13 amino acids long. Per germline, CDR1 MDHEN and CDR2 SYDVKM. Deletions cut 5 bases from V and 7 bases from J, with 14 bases between. The specimen sequenced was naive CD4+ T cells from PBMCs. Subset noted: CD45RA+ positively selected. The origin of this receptor is a man younger than 35 in good health. Some clones in this sample may be carry-over from other donors' samples. The J gene is TRBJ1-2, the V gene TRBV28, with D possibly matching TRBD1 (5 bases). CDR3 sequence (DNA): TGTGCCAGCAGTAACCAGGGCAGAAGTGGCTACACCTTC. Translating it yields CASSNQGRSGYTF.